The 12 T cell receptor beta chains presented below share a single source sample, sequenced in a study of Graves' ophthalmopathy and Graves' hyperthyroidism. TCR beta CDR3 regions were amplified from RNA transcripts. First-round RT-PCR with HTBI primers preceded a second-round multiplex PCR. MiXCR, applied by TCRdb to the multiplex PCR reads, yields one record per CDR3 protein. This table holds about 390,000 distinct CDR3 sequences, approximately 15% found once. Sequenced: peripheral blood. Receptors were obtained from a woman aged 18-29 years with stable Graves' hyperthyroidism.

The chain joins TRBV28 to TRBJ1-2, with D possibly TRBD1 on 5 matching bases. Looked up from germline, CDR1 is MDHEN and CDR2 is SYDVKM. The CDR3 has 14 residues. Trimming took 6 bases from V and 8 from J, leaving 19 bases between them. CDR3 amino acids: CASRPGTQENGYTF. The CDR3 bases are TGTGCCAGCAGGCCCGGGACCCAAGAGAACGGCTACACCTTC.

This rearrangement joins TRBV11-2 to TRBJ2-7; D is undetermined. Trimming stripped 0 bases from V and 4 bases from J, with 16 bases between. The CDR3 covers 16 residues. Germline V gene lookup returns CDR1 SGHAT and CDR2 FQNNGV. This chain's CDR3 is CASSLDPPPRTYEQYF. For the CDR3, the DNA is TGTGCCAGCAGCTTAGATCCCCCCCCCAGAACTTACGAGCAGTACTTC.

This clonotype was observed many times. The chain employs TRBV10-2 and TRBJ2-5, with 13 bases identical to TRBD2. The CDR3 has 15 amino acids. Germline CDR1 reads WSHSY; CDR2 reads SAAADI. The J segment lost 1 base and the V segment lost 7 bases, leaving 3 bases of the junction unmatched. The DNA of the CDR3 is TGCGCCAGCACTGGACTAGCGGGGGCCCAAGAGACCCAGTACTTC. This gives the protein CASTGLAGAQETQYF.

This clonotype was seen ten or more times. The chain is built from TRBV7-8 and TRBJ2-5; weak D call: TRBD2 (6 bases). The CDR3 is made up of 18 amino acids. Germline V gene sequence: CDR1 SGHVS, CDR2 FQNEAQ. Trimming cost V 3 bases and J 0 bases, with 20 bases left between them. DNA of the CDR3: TGTGCCAGCAGCTTTGGGAGGACGGGACTCCCGTACCAAGAGACCCAGTACTTC. It codes for CASSFGRTGLPYQETQYF.

This clonotype was detected only a few times. The rearrangement joins TRBV19 to TRBJ1-5; D unclear. The germline V gene has CDR1 LNHDA and CDR2 SQIVND (reference sequence). V lost 8 bases to trimming and J lost 7 bases, with 15 bases between them. The CDR3 totals 13 residues. CDR3 nucleotides: TGTGCCAGTCGGGCCTTTAAGGAGCAGCCCCAGCATTTT. This translates into CASRAFKEQPQHF.

This clonotype was picked up many times. The chain uses TRBV5-1 and TRBJ2-7; 10 positions agree with TRBD1. Germline CDR1 and CDR2: SGHRS and YFSETQ. V lost 6 bases to trimming and J lost 3 bases; unmatched junction nucleotides: 9. The CDR3 length is 15 residues. CDR3 sequence reads: CASTQGTGAFYEQYF. Written as DNA, the CDR3 is TGCGCCAGCACACAAGGGACAGGGGCATTCTACGAGCAGTACTTC.

This clonotype was detected ten times or more. CDR3 residues: CASRRQGARHSPLHF. CDR3 in DNA: TGTGCCAGCAGACGACAGGGAGCCCGCCATTCACCCCTCCACTTT. This chain uses TRBV12-3 or TRBV12-4 with TRBJ1-6; 7 bases align to TRBD1. The J segment lost 8 bases and the V segment lost 6 bases, leaving 10 bases of the junction unmatched. The CDR3 has 15 residues.

The chain is built from TRBV3-1 and TRBJ2-5, with 7 bases lining up with TRBD2. J gave up 4 bases and V 0 bases, and 2 bases lay outside the gene matches. CDR1 is LGHDT, CDR2 YNNKEL, per germline (reference sequence). The CDR3 extends over 14 amino acids. The chain's CDR3 is CASSQEGGRETQYF. DNA for the CDR3: TGTGCCAGCAGCCAAGAGGGGGGGAGAGAGACCCAGTACTTC.

This clonotype was recorded many times. The gene calls are TRBV2 and TRBJ2-7, with 8 positions matching TRBD2. V gave up 7 bases and J gave up 2 bases; unmatched junction bases: 10. This CDR3 is 15 amino acids long. CDR1 SNHLY and CDR2 FYNNEI come from the germline V gene. Here the CDR3 reads CASKTSVGGTYEQYF. CDR3 in DNA: TGTGCCAGCAAGACTAGCGTAGGGGGGACCTACGAGCAGTACTTC. Based on the CDR3 plus reference TRBV2 and TRBJ2-7, the full variable domain is EPEVTQTPSHQVTQMGQEVILRCVPISNHLYFYWYRQILGQKVEFLVSFYNNEISEKSEIFDDQFSVERPDGSNFTLKIRSTKLEDSAMYFCASKTSVGGTYEQYFGPGTRLTVT.

The V call is TRBV4-1, the J call TRBJ1-2, with 8 bases that match TRBD1. CDR1 and CDR2 from the germline V gene are MGHRA and YSYEKL. The CDR3 covers 17 residues. The junction had 16 bases not matched to a gene; V was cut back by 4 bases and J by 6 bases. The CDR3 spells CASSLLRVDRDSNGYTF. As DNA, the CDR3 is TGCGCCAGCAGCCTCCTAAGAGTGGACAGGGACTCCAATGGCTACACCTTC.

This clonotype has a count of ten or more. V usage is TRBV12-3 or TRBV12-4 and J usage is TRBJ1-6; D not resolved. The CDR3 is 14 amino acids. Trimming pared 2 bases from V and 7 bases from J, leaving 9 bases between. For the CDR3, the DNA is TGTGCCAGCAGTTTACGGGGAGGCAATTCACCCCTCCACTTT. Translating it yields CASSLRGGNSPLHF.

This clonotype has a count of ten or more. The CDR3: CASSPGGRLTEAFF. CDR3 nucleotide sequence: TGTGCCAGCAGTCCAGGGGGCCGTTTGACTGAAGCTTTCTTT. The chain couples TRBV27 to TRBJ1-1; TRBD1 agrees at 8 bases. In germline, CDR1 is MNHEY, CDR2 SMNVEV (reference sequence). The CDR3 extends over 14 amino acids. V dropped 5 bases and J dropped 5; count of bases not matched to a gene: 7.